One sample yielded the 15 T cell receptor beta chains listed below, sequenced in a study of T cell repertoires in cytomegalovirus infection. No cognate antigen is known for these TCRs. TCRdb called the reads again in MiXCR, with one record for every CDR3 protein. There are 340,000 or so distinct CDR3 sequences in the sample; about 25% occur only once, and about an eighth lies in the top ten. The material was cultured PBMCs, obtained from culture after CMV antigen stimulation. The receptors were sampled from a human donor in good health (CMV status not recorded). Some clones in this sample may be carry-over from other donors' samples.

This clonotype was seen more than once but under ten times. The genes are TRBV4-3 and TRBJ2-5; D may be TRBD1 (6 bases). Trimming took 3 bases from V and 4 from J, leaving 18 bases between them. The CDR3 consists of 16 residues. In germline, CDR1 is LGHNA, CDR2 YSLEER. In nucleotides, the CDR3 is TGCGCCAGCAGCCAGAATCCGGGACAATTCTTAGAGACCCAGTACTTC. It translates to CASSQNPGQFLETQYF.

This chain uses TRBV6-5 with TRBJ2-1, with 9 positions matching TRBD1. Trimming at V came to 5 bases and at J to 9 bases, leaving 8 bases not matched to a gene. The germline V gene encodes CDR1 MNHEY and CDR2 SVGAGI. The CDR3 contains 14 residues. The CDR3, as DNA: TGTGCCAGCAGTCTTACCTGGACAGGGGTTGAGCAGTTCTTC. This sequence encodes CASSLTWTGVEQFF.

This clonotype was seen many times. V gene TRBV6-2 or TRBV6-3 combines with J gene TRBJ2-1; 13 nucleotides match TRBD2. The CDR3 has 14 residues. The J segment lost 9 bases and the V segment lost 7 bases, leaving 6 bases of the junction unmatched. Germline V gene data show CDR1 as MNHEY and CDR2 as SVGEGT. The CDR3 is CASKLAGGPGEQFF. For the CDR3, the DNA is TGTGCCAGCAAACTAGCGGGAGGGCCCGGTGAGCAGTTCTTC.

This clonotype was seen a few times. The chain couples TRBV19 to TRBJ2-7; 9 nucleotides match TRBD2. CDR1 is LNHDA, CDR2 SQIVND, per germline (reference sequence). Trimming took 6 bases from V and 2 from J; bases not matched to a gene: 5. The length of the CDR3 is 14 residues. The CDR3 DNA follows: TGTGCCAGTAGCCTAGCGGGGACACCCTACGAGCAGTACTTC. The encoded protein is CASSLAGTPYEQYF.

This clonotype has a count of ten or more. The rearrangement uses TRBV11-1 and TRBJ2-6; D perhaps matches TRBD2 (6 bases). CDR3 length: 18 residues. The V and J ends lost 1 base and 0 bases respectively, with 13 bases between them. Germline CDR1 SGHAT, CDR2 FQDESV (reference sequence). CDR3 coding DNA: TGTGCCAGCAGCTTAGAGCGTGGAGGGCGCTCTGGGGCCAACGTCCTGACTTTC. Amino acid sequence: CASSLERGGRSGANVLTF. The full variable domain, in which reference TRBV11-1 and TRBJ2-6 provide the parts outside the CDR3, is EAEVAQSPRYKITEKSQAVAFWCDPISGHATLYWYRQILGQGPELLVQFQDESVVDDSQLPKDRFSAERLKGVDSTLKIQPAELGDSAMYLCASSLERGGRSGANVLTFGAGSRLTVL.

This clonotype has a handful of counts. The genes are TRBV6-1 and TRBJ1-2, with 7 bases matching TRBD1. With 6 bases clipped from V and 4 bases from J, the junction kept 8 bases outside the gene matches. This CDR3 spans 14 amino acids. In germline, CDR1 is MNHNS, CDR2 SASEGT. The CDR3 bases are TGTGCCAGCAGGGACTGGGGACAGTTCTATGGCTACACCTTC. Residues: CASRDWGQFYGYTF.

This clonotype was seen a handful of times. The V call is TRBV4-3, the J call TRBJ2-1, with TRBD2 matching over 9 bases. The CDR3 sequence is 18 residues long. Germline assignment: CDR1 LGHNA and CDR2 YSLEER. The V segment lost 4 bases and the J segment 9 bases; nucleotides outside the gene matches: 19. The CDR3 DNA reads TGCGCCAGCAGCCCAGGACGTTTCGGCGGGAGGGCCGGGAGTGAGCAGTTCTTC. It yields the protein CASSPGRFGGRAGSEQFF.

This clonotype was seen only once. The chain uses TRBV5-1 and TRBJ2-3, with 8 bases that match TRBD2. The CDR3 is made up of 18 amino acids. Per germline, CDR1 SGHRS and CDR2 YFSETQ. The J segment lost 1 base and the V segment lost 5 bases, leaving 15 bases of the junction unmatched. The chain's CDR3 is CASSPGGSGITRTDTQYF. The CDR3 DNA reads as TGCGCCAGCAGTCCTGGGGGTAGCGGGATAACACGCACAGATACGCAGTATTTT.

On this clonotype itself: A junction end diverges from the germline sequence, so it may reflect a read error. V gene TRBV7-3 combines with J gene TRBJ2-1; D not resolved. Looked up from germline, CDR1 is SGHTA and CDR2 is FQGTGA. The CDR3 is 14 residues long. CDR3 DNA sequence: TGTGCCAGCAGCCGATCCTCCTCCAACAATGAGCAGTTCTTC. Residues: CASSRSSSNNEQFF. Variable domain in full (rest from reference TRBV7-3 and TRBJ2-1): GAGVSQTPSNKVTEKGKYVELRCDPISGHTALYWYRQSLGQGPEFLIYFQGTGAADDSGLPNDRFFAVRPEGSVSTLKIQRTERGDSAVYLCASSRSSSNNEQFFGPGTRLTVL.

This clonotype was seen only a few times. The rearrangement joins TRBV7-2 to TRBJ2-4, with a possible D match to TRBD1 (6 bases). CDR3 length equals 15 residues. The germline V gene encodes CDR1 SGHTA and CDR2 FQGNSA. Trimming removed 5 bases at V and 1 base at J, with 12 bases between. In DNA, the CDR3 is TGTGCCAGCAGCCTTGGACAGAAGGCCAAAAACATTCAGTACTTC. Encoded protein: CASSLGQKAKNIQYF. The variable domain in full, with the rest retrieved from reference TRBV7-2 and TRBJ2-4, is GAGVSQSPSNKVTEKGKDVELRCDPISGHTALYWYRQSLGQGLEFLIYFQGNSAPDKSGLPSDRFSAERTGGSVSTLTIQRTQQEDSAVYLCASSLGQKAKNIQYFGAGTRLSVL.

CDR3: CASSQAKREGRTYEQYF. CDR3 in DNA: TGTGCCAGCAGCCAAGCGAAGCGGGAGGGTAGAACCTACGAGCAGTACTTC. The chain has TRBV14 and TRBJ2-7; TRBD2 matches at 10 bases. The germline CDR1 and CDR2 sequences are SGHDN and FVKESK. The CDR3 totals 17 residues. V was pared by 1 base and J by 2 bases, with 8 bases of the junction left unmatched.

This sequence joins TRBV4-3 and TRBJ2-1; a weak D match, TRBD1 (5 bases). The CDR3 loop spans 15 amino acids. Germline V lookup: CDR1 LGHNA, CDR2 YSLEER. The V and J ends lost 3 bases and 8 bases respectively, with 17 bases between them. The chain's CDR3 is CASSQGQGVIDEQFF. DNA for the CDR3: TGCGCCAGCAGCCAGGGGCAGGGCGTCATTGATGAGCAGTTCTTC.

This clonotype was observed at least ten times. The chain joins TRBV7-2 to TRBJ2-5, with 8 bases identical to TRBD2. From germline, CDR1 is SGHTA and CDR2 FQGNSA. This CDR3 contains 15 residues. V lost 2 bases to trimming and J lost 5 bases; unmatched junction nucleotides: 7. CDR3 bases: TGTGCCAGCAGCTTAATTGTGGGCGGGGGGGAGACCCAGTACTTC. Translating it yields CASSLIVGGGETQYF. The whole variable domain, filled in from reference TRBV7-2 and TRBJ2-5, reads GAGVSQSPSNKVTEKGKDVELRCDPISGHTALYWYRQSLGQGLEFLIYFQGNSAPDKSGLPSDRFSAERTGGSVSTLTIQRTQQEDSAVYLCASSLIVGGGETQYFGPGTRLLVL.

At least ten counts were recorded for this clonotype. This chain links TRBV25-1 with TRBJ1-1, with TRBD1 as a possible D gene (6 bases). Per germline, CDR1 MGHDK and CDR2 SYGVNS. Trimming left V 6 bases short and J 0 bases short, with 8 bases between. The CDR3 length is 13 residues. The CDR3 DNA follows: TGTGCCAGCAGACAGGGAATGAACACTGAAGCTTTCTTT. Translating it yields CASRQGMNTEAFF. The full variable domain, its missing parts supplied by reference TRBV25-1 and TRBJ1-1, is EADIYQTPRYLVIGTGKKITLECSQTMGHDKMYWYQQDPGMELHLIHYSYGVNSTEKGDLSSESTVSRIRTEHFPLTLESARPSHTSQYLCASRQGMNTEAFFGQGTRLTVV.

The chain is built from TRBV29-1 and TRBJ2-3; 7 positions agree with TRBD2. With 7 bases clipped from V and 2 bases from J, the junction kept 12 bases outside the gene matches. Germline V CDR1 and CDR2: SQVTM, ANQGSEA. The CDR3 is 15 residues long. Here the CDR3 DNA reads TGCAGCGCCGAGGGTACTAGCGCGATCACAGATACGCAGTATTTT. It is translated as CSAEGTSAITDTQYF.